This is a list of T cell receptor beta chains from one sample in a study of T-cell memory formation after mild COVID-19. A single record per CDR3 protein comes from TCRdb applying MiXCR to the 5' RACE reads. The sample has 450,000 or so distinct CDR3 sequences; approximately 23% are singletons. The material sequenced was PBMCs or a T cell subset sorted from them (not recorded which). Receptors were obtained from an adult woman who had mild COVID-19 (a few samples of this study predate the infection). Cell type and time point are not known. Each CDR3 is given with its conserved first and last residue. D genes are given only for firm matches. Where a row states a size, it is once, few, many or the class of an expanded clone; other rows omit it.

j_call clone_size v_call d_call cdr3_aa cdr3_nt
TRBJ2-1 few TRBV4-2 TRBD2 CASSQDRALARYNEQFF TGTGCCAGCAGCCAAGATCGGGCACTAGCGAGGTACAATGAGCAGTTCTTC
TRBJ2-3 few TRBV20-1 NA CSSDLTTDTQYF TGCAGTTCAGACCTAACGACAGATACGCAGTATTTT
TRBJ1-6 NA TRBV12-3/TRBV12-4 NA CASSLRTQGSPLHF TGTGCCAGCAGCCTTCGGACCCAGGGGTCACCCCTCCACTTT
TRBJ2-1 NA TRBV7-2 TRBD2 CASSVTSGTEQFF TGTGCCAGCAGCGTTACTAGCGGCACTGAGCAGTTCTTC
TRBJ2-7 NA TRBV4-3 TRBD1 CASSLQDTGGYEQYF TGCGCCAGCAGCTTACAAGATACAGGGGGGTACGAGCAGTACTTC
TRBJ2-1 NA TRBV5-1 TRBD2 CASSFFAGDNEQFF TGCGCCAGCAGCTTTTTCGCGGGGGACAATGAGCAGTTCTTC
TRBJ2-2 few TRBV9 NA CASSNGPRSGELFF TGTGCCAGCAGCAACGGACCCCGGTCCGGGGAGCTGTTTTTT
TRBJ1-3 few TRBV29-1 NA CSVDGSGNTIYF TGCAGCGTTGACGGCTCTGGAAACACCATATATTTT
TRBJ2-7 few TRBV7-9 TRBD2 CASSLELAGWPQYF TGTGCCAGCAGCTTAGAACTAGCGGGATGGCCGCAGTACTTC
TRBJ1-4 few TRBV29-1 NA CSVLGRWDEKLFF TGCAGCGTTCTGGGGCGGTGGGATGAAAAACTGTTTTTT
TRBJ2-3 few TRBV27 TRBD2 CASSFSSGGLTDTQYF TGTGCCAGCAGTTTCTCTAGCGGGGGACTAACAGATACGCAGTATTTT
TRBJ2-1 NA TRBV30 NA CAWASNGGQGINEQFF TGTGCCTGGGCTTCAAATGGGGGACAAGGGATCAATGAGCAGTTCTTC
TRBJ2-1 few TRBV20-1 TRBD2 CSATPHLTSREQFF TGCAGTGCGACCCCTCATTTGACTAGCCGAGAGCAGTTCTTC
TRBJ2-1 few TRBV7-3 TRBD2 CASSSGGVAGDNEQFF TGTGCCAGCAGCTCGGGTGGGGTAGCGGGAGACAATGAGCAGTTCTTC
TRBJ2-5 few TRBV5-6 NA CASSLEGGYWEETQYF TGTGCCAGCAGCTTGGAAGGAGGATACTGGGAAGAGACCCAGTACTTC
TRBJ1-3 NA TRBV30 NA CAWSDGGEFSGNTIYF TGTGCCTGGAGTGACGGAGGGGAATTCTCTGGAAACACCATATATTTT
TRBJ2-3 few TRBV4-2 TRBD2 CASSRGSGLSGGVDTQYF TGTGCCAGCAGCCGAGGTAGCGGGCTGTCTGGTGGGGTAGATACGCAGTATTTT
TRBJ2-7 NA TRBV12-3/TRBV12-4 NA CASSGTWGGEQYF TGTGCCAGCAGTGGGACATGGGGGGGCGAGCAGTACTTC
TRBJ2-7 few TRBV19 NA CASRQGSTYEQYF TGTGCCAGCCGCCAGGGTTCAACGTACGAGCAGTACTTC
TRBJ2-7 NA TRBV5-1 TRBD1 CASSHDRGREQYF TGCGCCAGCAGTCATGACAGGGGGCGAGAGCAGTACTTC
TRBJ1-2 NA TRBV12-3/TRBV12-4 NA CASSLTNAHGYTF TGTGCCAGCAGCCTGACAAATGCCCATGGCTACACCTTC
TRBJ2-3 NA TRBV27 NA CASTSAHTDTQYF TGTGCCAGCACTAGCGCGCACACAGATACGCAGTATTTT
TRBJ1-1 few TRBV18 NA CASSPPVIGGTEAFF TGTGCCAGCTCACCACCAGTAATAGGGGGCACTGAAGCTTTCTTT
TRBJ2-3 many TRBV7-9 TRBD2 CASSSPPPSGGTDTQYF TGTGCCAGCAGCTCCCCCCCGCCTAGCGGGGGCACAGATACGCAGTATTTT
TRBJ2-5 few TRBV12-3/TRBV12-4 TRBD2 CASRSQLAGGQETQYF TGTGCCAGCAGGTCTCAACTAGCGGGGGGCCAAGAGACCCAGTACTTC
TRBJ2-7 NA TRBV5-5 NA CASSLRRGQGLFEQYF TGTGCCAGCAGTCTCAGGCGTGGGCAGGGGTTGTTCGAGCAGTACTTC
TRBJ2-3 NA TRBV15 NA CATSSRSWGADTQYF TGTGCCACCAGCAGTCGTAGCTGGGGAGCGGATACGCAGTATTTT
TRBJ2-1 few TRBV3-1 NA CASSRPVVASSYNEQFF TGTGCCAGCAGCCGACCTGTAGTGGCATCCTCGTACAATGAGCAGTTCTTC
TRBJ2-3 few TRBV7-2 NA CASSHWGVFTDTQYF TGTGCCAGCAGCCACTGGGGGGTATTCACAGATACGCAGTATTTT
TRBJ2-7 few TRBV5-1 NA CASSSDSPSYEQYF TGCGCCAGCAGCTCGGACAGCCCCTCCTACGAGCAGTACTTC
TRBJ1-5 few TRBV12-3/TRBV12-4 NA CASSFKADNQPQHF TGTGCCAGCAGTTTTAAGGCGGACAATCAGCCCCAGCATTTT
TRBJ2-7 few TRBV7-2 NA CASSPLPYEQYF TGTGCCAGCAGCCCTCTCCCGTACGAGCAGTACTTC
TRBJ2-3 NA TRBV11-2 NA CASSFTGQNTDTQYF TGTGCCAGCAGCTTTACTGGACAGAACACAGATACGCAGTATTTT
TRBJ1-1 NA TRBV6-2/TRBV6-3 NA CASSYVTEAFF TGTGCCAGCAGTTATGTGACCGAAGCTTTCTTT
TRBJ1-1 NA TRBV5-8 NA CASSLSVREGTEAFF TGTGCCAGCAGCTTGAGTGTCAGGGAGGGCACTGAAGCTTTCTTT
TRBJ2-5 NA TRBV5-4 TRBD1 CASSWGQGALETQYF TGTGCCAGCAGCTGGGGACAGGGGGCCCTAGAGACCCAGTACTTC
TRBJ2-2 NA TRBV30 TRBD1 CACPHKTGGGTGELFF TGTGCCTGCCCCCATAAGACAGGGGGAGGAACCGGGGAGCTGTTTTTT
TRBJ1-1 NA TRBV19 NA CASLSLERTEAFF TGTGCCAGCCTATCTCTCGAGCGCACTGAAGCTTTCTTT
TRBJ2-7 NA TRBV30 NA CAWRSDLYEQYF TGTGCCTGGAGAAGCGATCTCTACGAGCAGTACTTC
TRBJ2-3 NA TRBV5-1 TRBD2 CASLAGLSTDTQYF TGCGCCAGTCTAGCGGGGCTTAGCACAGATACGCAGTATTTT